Each of the 32 T cell receptor beta chains below was sequenced from the same sample in a study of T cell changes during pregnancy in multiple sclerosis (dated 2019 in TCRdb). Libraries were prepared through the immunoSEQ multiplex PCR assay. Here the immuneACCESS table is served through TCRdb, limited to in-frame sequences with V and J called. Missing clones are a known gap in these copies; in checked studies unresolved V genes cover under half, and the rest lacks a known reason. The sample includes under 85,000 clones, with 85% to 90% observed a single time. The top ten clones comprise roughly 9.5% of the sample. The starting material was peripheral blood, obtained after pregnancy. The source of these receptors is a female donor in good health, enrolled as a control in a pregnancy study.

This clone was observed a single time. V is TRBV7-9 and J is TRBJ2-5, with 8 bases fitting TRBD2. The CDR3 spans 13 residues. With 2 bases clipped from V and 5 bases from J, the junction kept 1 base outside the gene matches. Germline CDR1 reads SEHNR; CDR2 reads FQNEAQ (reference sequence). CDR3 DNA: TGTGCCAGCAGCTTACCTAGCGGGGAGACCCAGTACTTC. Translating gives CASSLPSGETQYF.

The J gene is TRBJ2-2, the V gene TRBV7-7, with 7 nucleotides matching TRBD2. The germline V gene has CDR1 SSHAT and CDR2 FNYEAQ (reference sequence). This CDR3 is built from 19 residues. The V and J ends lost 5 bases and 0 bases, in that order; junction bases with no gene match: 15. CDR3 coding DNA: TGTGCCAGCAGCCGATCTGAGGGGCCAGCGGGAACGAACACCGGGGAGCTGTTTTTT. Its translation: CASSRSEGPAGTNTGELFF.

The gene calls are TRBV21-1 and TRBJ2-7; the table's D call, TRBD2, was not checked against the DNA. TRBV21-1 constitutes a pseudogene. This CDR3 has 15 amino acids. The CDR3 is CASSKRGGSPYEQYF. Written as DNA, the CDR3 is TGTGCCAGCAGCAAACGCGGGGGGTCCCCCTACGAGCAGTACTTC.

This rearrangement joins TRBV27 to TRBJ2-1; 11 bases agree with TRBD2. Germline V gene sequence: CDR1 MNHEY, CDR2 SMNVEV (reference sequence). J was trimmed by 5 bases and V by 2 bases; bases with no gene match: 17. CDR3 length: 20 amino acids. The CDR3 reads CASSLNWAGLAGLPHNEQFF. CDR3 DNA sequence: TGTGCCAGCAGTTTAAACTGGGCCGGACTAGCGGGTCTACCCCACAATGAGCAGTTCTTC.

The rearrangement uses TRBV10-3 and TRBJ1-2; TRBD1 matches 10 bases. With 7 bases clipped from V and 5 bases from J, the junction kept 19 bases outside the gene matches. CDR1 and CDR2 from the germline V gene are ENHRY and SYGVKD. The length of the CDR3 is 18 residues. In nucleotides, the CDR3 is TGTGCCATCATGACGCCTGGGACAGGGGACAATACAGGGTATGGCTACACCTTC. This codes for CAIMTPGTGDNTGYGYTF.

This clone was seen a handful of times. V is TRBV11-2 and J is TRBJ2-7; the D gene is possibly TRBD1 (5 bases). Deletions cut 1 base from V and 7 bases from J, with 14 bases between. Germline CDR1 is SGHAT and CDR2 is FQNNGV. CDR3 length: 14 residues. The CDR3 region has the DNA TGTGCCAGCAGCTTAGGGACAAATATCTATGAGCAGTACTTC. Translation: CASSLGTNIYEQYF.

V is TRBV30 and J is TRBJ2-3; 15 bases are a match to TRBD2. J gave up 7 bases and V 0 bases, and 5 bases lay outside the gene matches. This CDR3 region has 16 residues. Per the germline V gene, CDR1 is GTSNPN and CDR2 is SVGIG (reference sequence). The CDR3 region is CAWSVGGLAGGYTQYF. The CDR3 region has the DNA TGTGCCTGGAGTGTAGGGGGACTAGCGGGGGGTTATACGCAGTATTTT.

The V call is TRBV11-3, the J call TRBJ2-1; 8 bases match TRBD2. The CDR3 consists of 16 residues. V was pared by 1 base and J by 2 bases, with 4 bases of the junction left unmatched. From germline, CDR1 is SGHNT and CDR2 YENEEA. The CDR3 bases are TGTGCCAGCAGCTTAGGGGGCGGGAGGACCTACAATGAGCAGTTCTTC. It yields the protein CASSLGGGRTYNEQFF. Using reference TRBV11-3 and TRBJ2-1 for the parts outside the CDR3, the full variable domain is EAGVVQSPRYKIIEKKQPVAFWCNPISGHNTLYWYLQNLGQGPELLIRYENEEAVDDSQLPKDRFSAERLKGVDSTLKIQPAELGDSAVYLCASSLGGGRTYNEQFFGPGTRLTVL.

The chain links TRBV6-4 to TRBJ2-3; TRBD2 matches 9 bases. V gave up 2 bases and J gave up 4 bases; unmatched junction bases: 7. CDR3 size: 16 residues. Per the germline V gene, CDR1 is MRHNA and CDR2 is SNTAGT. CDR3 region: CASSDGRGGGADTQYF. In DNA, the CDR3 is TGTGCCAGCAGTGACGGGCGAGGCGGGGGGGCAGATACGCAGTATTTT.

This clone occurred once. The chain links TRBV19 to TRBJ1-5; D gene unclear. The V gene's germline CDR1 is LNHDA and CDR2 SQIVND (reference sequence). CDR3 size: 14 residues. Trimming removed 3 bases at V and 4 bases at J, with 10 bases between. CDR3 loop: CASSIGQPNQPQHF. In DNA form, the CDR3 reads TGTGCCAGTAGTATTGGGCAGCCTAATCAGCCCCAGCATTTT.

V and J are TRBV10-1 and TRBJ2-3, with D maybe TRBD1 (6 bases). Germline CDR1 WNHNN, CDR2 SYGVQD (reference sequence). The CDR3 contains 15 residues. Between the trimmed V and J ends, which lost 0 bases and 0 bases, there was a span of 7 bases. This CDR3 is CASSESQGSTDTQYF. In DNA form, the CDR3 reads TGCGCCAGCAGTGAGTCTCAGGGGAGCACAGATACGCAGTATTTT.

The chain has TRBV5-6 and TRBJ1-6; D is ambiguous. Germline assignment: CDR1 SGHDT and CDR2 YYEEEE. V lost 0 bases and J lost 7, with 8 bases in between. This CDR3 has 14 residues. The CDR3 nucleotides are TGTGCCAGCAGCTTGGAACAGAGAAATTCACCCCTCCACTTT. Protein sequence: CASSLEQRNSPLHF.

The chain links TRBV4-1 to TRBJ2-7, with 9 positions matching TRBD2. The V and J ends lost 1 base and 2 bases, in that order; junction bases with no gene match: 3. Germline assignment: CDR1 MGHRA and CDR2 YSYEKL. The CDR3 runs 15 residues. The CDR3 spells CASSQALAGPYEQYF. CDR3 sequence (DNA): TGCGCCAGCAGCCAAGCACTAGCGGGCCCCTACGAGCAGTACTTC.

V usage is TRBV21-1 and J usage is TRBJ1-2; the D call of TRBD1 is as the table states it, not checked on the DNA. TRBV21-1 is reported as a pseudogene. The CDR3 loop spans 16 amino acids. CDR3 sequence (DNA): TGTGCCAGCAGCAAATGCGGTCAGGGACAGACGCGGGGCTACACCTTC. Its protein product is CASSKCGQGQTRGYTF.

This clone was counted a single time. The V and J genes are TRBV5-8 and TRBJ2-1; D is unclear. From germline, CDR1 is SGHTS and CDR2 YDEGEE. Between the trimmed V and J ends, which lost 0 bases and 0 bases, there was a span of 10 bases. The CDR3 totals 16 residues. The DNA for the CDR3 is TGTGCCAGCAGCTTGGGGCCGGCAGGCTCCTACAATGAGCAGTTCTTC. Amino acid sequence: CASSLGPAGSYNEQFF.

The chain employs TRBV15 and TRBJ2-6; 9 bases map to TRBD1. The CDR3 runs 18 residues. Looked up from germline, CDR1 is LNHNV and CDR2 is YYDKDF (reference sequence). V lost 3 bases and J lost 0; bases outside the gene matches: 6. CDR3 protein: CATSSHTGGVSGANVLTF. The CDR3 bases are TGTGCCACCAGCAGCCATACAGGGGGCGTCTCTGGGGCCAACGTCCTGACTTTC.

J is TRBJ1-1 and V is TRBV4-1; D unclear. Germline assignment: CDR1 MGHRA and CDR2 YSYEKL. CDR3 length: 17 residues. Trimming removed 2 bases from V and 0 bases from J, with 16 bases in between. The DNA for the CDR3 is TGCGCCAGCAGCCAAAGGATTCTAAGACACCTGAACACTGAAGCTTTCTTT. Residues: CASSQRILRHLNTEAFF.

The rearrangement joins TRBV6-6 to TRBJ1-1; D remains unclear. This CDR3 is 12 amino acids long. The V gene lost 8 bases and the J gene lost 0 bases, with 7 bases spanning the gap. Germline assignment: CDR1 MNHNY and CDR2 SVGAGI (reference sequence). The CDR3 DNA is TGTGCCAGCTCTACCCTGAACACTGAAGCTTTCTTT. As protein: CASSTLNTEAFF.

The chain has TRBV30 and TRBJ2-3, with D possibly matching TRBD2 (6 bases). The CDR3 extends over 15 amino acids. The V gene's germline CDR1 is GTSNPN and CDR2 SVGIG (reference sequence). The ends were cut back, 3 bases at V and 4 bases at J, with 17 bases in the middle. The CDR3 DNA is TGTGCCTGGAGCGGGAGCGGGCCGGGGGCAGATACGCAGTATTTT. Its protein is CAWSGSGPGADTQYF.

This clone was seen just once. The V call is TRBV30, the J call TRBJ1-4; 9 bases fit TRBD1. With V trimmed by 4 bases and J by 0 bases, 6 bases remained unmatched. The CDR3 covers 16 residues. CDR1 and CDR2 from the germline V gene are GTSNPN and SVGIG (reference sequence). The DNA for the CDR3 is TGTGCCTGGAAGACAGGGGGATTTTCAACTAATGAAAAACTGTTTTTT. This codes for CAWKTGGFSTNEKLFF.

Written as DNA, the CDR3 is TGTGCCAGCAGTGAACAAGGGGCGGGGGGCTACACCTTC. Translating it yields CASSEQGAGGYTF. The chain employs TRBV2 and TRBJ1-2; D might be TRBD1 (5 bases). CDR1 and CDR2 (germline): SNHLY, FYNNEI. CDR3 length: 13 amino acids. V was pared by 2 bases and J by 8 bases, with 12 bases between.

This chain links TRBV6-6 with TRBJ1-2; 7 bases are shared with TRBD1. The CDR3 spans 14 residues. V trimming: 10 bases; J trimming: 4 bases; junction bases outside the gene matches: 12. The V gene's germline CDR1 is MNHNY and CDR2 SVGAGI (reference sequence). Here the CDR3 DNA reads TGTGCCACCGTACGGGCACAGGGGACCTATGGCTACACCTTC. Its translation is CATVRAQGTYGYTF.

V gene TRBV5-4 combines with J gene TRBJ1-1; D remains unclear. The CDR3 length is 15 residues. Per germline, CDR1 SGHNT and CDR2 YYREEE (reference sequence). V lost 0 bases and J 2 bases, leaving 11 bases between the germline ends. CDR3 sequence: CASSLAERVNTEAFF. The CDR3 DNA reads TGTGCCAGCAGCTTGGCAGAGAGGGTAAACACTGAAGCTTTCTTT.

The chain recombines TRBV11-3 with TRBJ2-5, with a possible D match to TRBD2 (6 bases). Germline V gene sequence: CDR1 SGHNT, CDR2 YENEEA. Trimming left V 2 bases short and J 2 bases short, with 9 bases between. CDR3 size: 14 residues. The CDR3 DNA reads as TGTGCCAGCAGCTTACGAGGAGGGCAAGAGACCCAGTACTTC. Its protein product is CASSLRGGQETQYF.

The chain links TRBV2 to TRBJ2-1; tentative D call: TRBD1 (6 bases). The V and J ends lost 1 base and 12 bases respectively, with 10 bases between them. Germline lookup yields CDR1 SNHLY and CDR2 FYNNEI. This CDR3 is built from 12 residues. The CDR3: CASSEDLRGQFF. The CDR3 nucleotides are TGTGCCAGCAGTGAAGATCTCAGGGGGCAGTTCTTC.

The chain links TRBV6-4 to TRBJ1-2; 9 bases match TRBD1. Germline lookup yields CDR1 MRHNA and CDR2 SNTAGT. Trimming at V came to 4 bases and at J to 4 bases, leaving 7 bases not matched to a gene. CDR3 size: 15 residues. Here the CDR3 reads CASSVRTGDLYGYTF. In DNA, the CDR3 is TGTGCCAGCAGTGTCCGGACAGGGGATCTCTATGGCTACACCTTC.

This chain uses TRBV11-3 with TRBJ2-2; D might be TRBD1 (6 bases). In germline, CDR1 is SGHNT, CDR2 YENEEA. V gave up 3 bases and J gave up 4 bases, with 15 bases separating them. The CDR3 spans 16 residues. The CDR3 nucleotides read TGTGCCAGCAGCTTCGACTGGGACATCGTCACCGGGGAGCTGTTTTTT. Protein product: CASSFDWDIVTGELFF. Variable domain in full (rest from reference TRBV11-3 and TRBJ2-2): EAGVVQSPRYKIIEKKQPVAFWCNPISGHNTLYWYLQNLGQGPELLIRYENEEAVDDSQLPKDRFSAERLKGVDSTLKIQPAELGDSAVYLCASSFDWDIVTGELFFGEGSRLTVL.

This clone was seen a handful of times. The rearrangement uses TRBV7-8 and TRBJ1-1, with unresolved D. V lost 10 bases and J lost 0, with 12 bases in between. The germline V gene encodes CDR1 SGHVS and CDR2 FQNEAQ. The CDR3 is made up of 13 amino acids. CDR3 in amino acids: CATYRGVNTEAFF. In DNA form, the CDR3 reads TGTGCCACCTATCGGGGAGTGAACACTGAAGCTTTCTTT.

This chain uses TRBV19 with TRBJ2-1; 10 bases match TRBD2. The length of the CDR3 is 14 residues. CDR1 is LNHDA and CDR2 is SQIVND in the germline V gene (reference sequence). J lost 8 bases, V lost 6 bases, and 7 bases had no gene match. CDR3 sequence reads: CASRIIAGGHEQFF. CDR3 nucleotide sequence: TGTGCCAGTAGAATCATAGCGGGGGGCCATGAGCAGTTCTTC.

The chain links TRBV6-5 to TRBJ2-4; 7 positions match TRBD1. This CDR3 spans 14 amino acids. Unmatched junction bases numbered 9, after V lost 7 bases and J lost 6 bases. The germline gives CDR1 MNHEY, CDR2 SVGAGI. This CDR3 is CASTSPGQRNIQYF. Here the CDR3 DNA reads TGTGCCAGCACTTCTCCGGGACAGAGAAACATTCAGTACTTC.

This chain joins TRBV21-1 and TRBJ2-7; the listed D gene, TRBD2, was not tested against the DNA. TRBV21-1 counts as a pseudogene. This CDR3 is built from 16 residues. CDR3 nucleotide sequence: TGTGCCAGCAGCAAAGAGATTGGGACTAAGACCTACGAGCAGTACTTC. Its translation is CASSKEIGTKTYEQYF.

The gene calls are TRBV4-2 and TRBJ2-3; 9 nucleotides line up with TRBD2. The length of the CDR3 is 14 residues. CDR1 and CDR2 (germline): LGHNA, YNFKEQ. Trimming took 4 bases from V and 4 from J; bases not matched to a gene: 3. The CDR3 is CASSPSGTADTQYF. The CDR3 DNA reads as TGTGCCAGCAGCCCTAGCGGGACGGCAGATACGCAGTATTTT.